The 19 T cell receptor beta chains below were found in one sample sequenced in a study of blood T cell repertoires in COVID-19. Assay: immunoSEQ multiplex PCR; the TCRdb copy retains only in-frame clones and omits some. The sample contains 380,000 or so clones, approximately 87% of which appear only once. The sequencing input was PBMCs or T cells enriched from blood (not recorded which). The source of these receptors is a woman aged 30 to 39 with acute COVID-19.

This clone has a handful of counts. The gene calls are TRBV15 and TRBJ1-5, with D uncertain. There are 13 residues in the CDR3. Germline V gives CDR1 LNHNV, CDR2 YYDKDF (reference sequence). Trimming removed 0 bases from V and 7 bases from J, with 7 bases in between. CDR3 sequence (DNA): TGTGCCACCAGCAGAGATAACAGCCAGCCCCAGCATTTT. Protein product: CATSRDNSQPQHF.

This chain joins TRBV24-1 and TRBJ2-1; 15 bases match TRBD2. The CDR3 contains 18 residues. The junction had 9 bases not matched to a gene; V was cut back by 7 bases and J by 3 bases. The germline CDR1 and CDR2 sequences are KGHDR and SFDVKD. The CDR3 bases are TGTGCCACCAGCGCCGGACTAGCGGGGGGGCGGAACTACAATGAGCAGTTCTTC. Encoded protein: CATSAGLAGGRNYNEQFF.

This clone showed up just once. J is TRBJ1-2 and V is TRBV7-3; tentatively, D is TRBD1 (5 bases). The CDR3 is made up of 14 amino acids. CDR1 and CDR2 (germline): SGHTA, FQGTGA. Trimming pared 5 bases from V and 2 bases from J, leaving 12 bases between. Written as DNA, the CDR3 is TGTGCCAGCAGCCCACAGGCGGGGAACTATGGCTACACCTTC. Protein product: CASSPQAGNYGYTF.

This clone turned up a few times. The V call is TRBV5-1, the J call TRBJ2-2; tentatively, D is TRBD1 (6 bases). The V gene's germline CDR1 is SGHRS and CDR2 YFSETQ. V was trimmed by 1 base and J by 4 bases, leaving 11 bases between them. The CDR3 contains 15 residues. CDR3 in DNA: TGCGCCAGCAGCTTGATTAGGACAGTCACCGGGGAGCTGTTTTTT. It translates to CASSLIRTVTGELFF.

The J gene is TRBJ2-5, the V gene TRBV5-1; 9 bases map to TRBD1. Germline V gene data show CDR1 as SGHRS and CDR2 as YFSETQ. The J segment lost 2 bases and the V segment lost 6 bases, leaving 5 bases of the junction unmatched. The CDR3 has 14 residues. CDR3 DNA: TGCGCCAGCACCCCCGGACAGGGGCAAGAGACCCAGTACTTC. Its translation: CASTPGQGQETQYF.

The chain carries TRBV6-2 or TRBV6-3 and TRBJ1-5; 8 bases map to TRBD1. The junction had 6 bases not matched to a gene; V was cut back by 2 bases and J by 6 bases. This CDR3 is built from 15 residues. From germline, CDR1 is MNHEY and CDR2 SVGEGT. CDR3 protein: CASSYARGRGQPQHF. CDR3 in DNA: TGTGCCAGCAGTTACGCCAGGGGGCGCGGTCAGCCCCAGCATTTT.

The V call is TRBV7-2, the J call TRBJ2-7, with TRBD2 matching 8 bases. V was pared by 1 base and J by 1 base, with 6 bases of the junction left unmatched. The CDR3 sequence is 16 residues long. Looked up from germline, CDR1 is SGHTA and CDR2 is FQGNSA. CDR3 protein: CASSLEVLAVSYEQYF. Written as DNA, the CDR3 is TGTGCCAGCAGCTTAGAAGTACTAGCGGTTTCCTACGAGCAGTACTTC. Filled out from reference TRBV7-2 and TRBJ2-7, the complete variable domain reads GAGVSQSPSNKVTEKGKDVELRCDPISGHTALYWYRQSLGQGLEFLIYFQGNSAPDKSGLPSDRFSAERTGGSVSTLTIQRTQQEDSAVYLCASSLEVLAVSYEQYFGPGTRLTVT.

This chain links TRBV7-8 with TRBJ2-3, with 7 bases matching TRBD1. Looked up from germline, CDR1 is SGHVS and CDR2 is FQNEAQ. The CDR3 runs 15 residues. Trimming at V came to 2 bases and at J to 7 bases, leaving 9 bases not matched to a gene. The CDR3 nucleotides read TGTGCCAGCAGCTTAACCCCGGGACAGCTCTATACGCAGTATTTT. This encodes CASSLTPGQLYTQYF.

V is TRBV7-2 and J is TRBJ2-1, with a tentative D call TRBD1 (6 bases). The ends were cut back, 1 base at V and 9 bases at J, with 13 bases in the middle. Germline CDR1 reads SGHTA; CDR2 reads FQGNSA. The CDR3 loop spans 14 amino acids. CDR3 coding DNA: TGTGCCAGCAGCTTAGTAGGGGGTAATGTTGAGCAGTTCTTC. Translating gives CASSLVGGNVEQFF.

The rearrangement links TRBV19 to TRBJ2-3; 13 positions match TRBD2. Germline V gene sequence: CDR1 LNHDA, CDR2 SQIVND (reference sequence). The J segment lost 5 bases and the V segment lost 5 bases, leaving 7 bases of the junction unmatched. The length of the CDR3 is 16 residues. The CDR3 region is CASSVRLAGGGDTQYF. CDR3 DNA sequence: TGTGCCAGTAGTGTCCGACTAGCGGGGGGAGGAGATACGCAGTATTTT.

The rearrangement uses TRBV7-8 and TRBJ1-1; D uncertain. CDR3 size: 15 residues. The germline V gene has CDR1 SGHVS and CDR2 FQNEAQ. V lost 1 base and J 8 bases, leaving 17 bases between the germline ends. The chain's CDR3 is CASSLGDVTGKEAFF. CDR3 bases: TGTGCCAGCAGCTTAGGGGATGTAACGGGAAAAGAAGCTTTCTTT.

This clone was seen a single time. The chain combines TRBV6-5 with TRBJ2-3; tentatively, D is TRBD1 (6 bases). The germline gives CDR1 MNHEY, CDR2 SVGAGI. The CDR3 contains 15 residues. Trimming removed 2 bases at V and 3 bases at J, with 12 bases between. The CDR3 loop reads CASSYRAGETDTQYF. The CDR3 DNA reads TGTGCCAGCAGTTACAGGGCAGGGGAAACAGATACGCAGTATTTT.

The chain employs TRBV5-4 and TRBJ2-2; perhaps TRBD2 as D (5 bases). The CDR3 totals 14 residues. Deletions cut 4 bases from V and 7 bases from J, with 14 bases between. Germline V gives CDR1 SGHNT, CDR2 YYREEE (reference sequence). CDR3 nucleotide sequence: TGTGCCAGCAGCGCCGAGTGGAGGCGCGGGGAGCTGTTTTTT. It is translated as CASSAEWRRGELFF. Filled out from reference TRBV5-4 and TRBJ2-2, the complete variable domain reads ETGVTQSPTHLIKTRGQQVTLRCSSQSGHNTVSWYQQALGQGPQFIFQYYREEENGRGNFPPRFSGLQFPNYSSELNVNALELDDSALYLCASSAEWRRGELFFGEGSRLTVL.

The V call is TRBV11-2, the J call TRBJ2-7, with 8 bases matching TRBD2. This CDR3 is built from 15 residues. V shed 5 bases and J 3 bases; nucleotides not matched to a gene: 9. CDR1 SGHAT and CDR2 FQNNGV come from the germline V gene. The DNA of the CDR3 is TGTGCCAGCAGCGACGGTAGCGGGGCGAACTACGAGCAGTACTTC. It is translated as CASSDGSGANYEQYF.

The chain is built from TRBV6-4 and TRBJ2-6, with D perhaps matching TRBD1 (5 bases). This CDR3 is built from 16 residues. Germline CDR1 reads MRHNA; CDR2 reads SNTAGT. The V gene lost 6 bases and the J gene lost 0 bases, with 12 bases spanning the gap. The CDR3 loop is CASSGREASGANVLTF. The CDR3 coding sequence is TGTGCCAGCAGCGGCAGGGAAGCCTCTGGGGCCAACGTCCTGACTTTC.

This clone was detected ten times or more. CDR3 region: CASSVSGEHTEAFF. CDR3 in DNA: TGTGCCAGCAGCGTATCAGGGGAGCACACTGAAGCTTTCTTT. The V and J genes are TRBV9 and TRBJ1-1; weak D call: TRBD1 (6 bases). This CDR3 has 14 amino acids. The germline V and J ends were trimmed by 1 base and 3 bases, with 10 bases remaining between them. Germline V gene data show CDR1 as SGDLS and CDR2 as YYNGEE.

The CDR3 region is CASSRTGNQPQHF. The CDR3 DNA reads TGTGCCAGCAGCCGGACAGGCAATCAGCCCCAGCATTTT. The chain couples TRBV2 to TRBJ1-5; tentatively, D is TRBD1 (6 bases). Germline CDR1 is SNHLY and CDR2 is FYNNEI. Trimming removed 6 bases from V and 2 bases from J, with 8 bases in between. The CDR3 has 13 amino acids.

The V and J genes are TRBV18 and TRBJ1-5; 10 nucleotides align to TRBD1. The CDR3 consists of 14 residues. With V trimmed by 5 bases and J by 7 bases, 5 bases remained unmatched. Germline lookup yields CDR1 KGHSH and CDR2 LQKENI. The CDR3 sequence: CASSYGQGGQPQHF. The CDR3 DNA reads TGTGCCAGCTCATATGGACAGGGGGGACAGCCCCAGCATTTT.

This sequence joins TRBV7-2 and TRBJ1-4; 10 bases agree with TRBD1. The germline gives CDR1 SGHTA, CDR2 FQGNSA. There are 14 residues in the CDR3. V trimming: 5 bases; J trimming: 7 bases; junction bases outside the gene matches: 4. The CDR3 here is CASSPTGGIEKLFF. The DNA of the CDR3 is TGTGCCAGCAGCCCGACAGGGGGCATTGAAAAACTGTTTTTT.